These 29 T cell receptor beta chains were all obtained from the same sample, sequenced in a study of blood T cell repertoires in COVID-19 (dated by TCRdb to 2018 to 2021). Library generation was performed with the immunoSEQ multiplex PCR assay. Sourced from immuneACCESS, this table was stored by TCRdb with only in-frame sequences that have V and J called. A share of the clones is absent; for the studies checked, an unresolved V gene accounts for under half, and the remainder has no known explanation. The sample table lists about 94,000 clones, roughly 70% of them with a count of one. The ten largest clones add up to 3% to 4% of the sample. The sequenced material came from peripheral blood. These receptors originate from a man in his 70s with COVID-19, enrolled during active disease.

This clone was seen ten or more times. This chain uses TRBV9 with TRBJ2-7; a possible D gene is TRBD2 (5 bases). V was clipped by 0 bases and J by 1 base, with 8 bases between them. Germline V gives CDR1 SGDLS, CDR2 YYNGEE. The length of the CDR3 is 14 residues. CDR3 DNA sequence: TGTGCCAGCAGCGTAGGGAGCGGTTCCTACGAGCAGTACTTC. Translation gives CASSVGSGSYEQYF.

This clone was observed a few times. The chain couples TRBV11-1 to TRBJ2-1; 14 bases map to TRBD2. Germline CDR1 SGHAT, CDR2 FQDESV (reference sequence). The CDR3 loop spans 16 amino acids. The V and J ends lost 3 bases and 8 bases, in that order; junction bases with no gene match: 6. The chain's CDR3 is CASSLGTSGSRYEQFF. CDR3 sequence (DNA): TGTGCCAGCAGCTTGGGGACTAGCGGGAGTAGGTATGAGCAGTTCTTC. The full variable domain, with the rest looked up from reference TRBV11-1 and TRBJ2-1, is EAEVAQSPRYKITEKSQAVAFWCDPISGHATLYWYRQILGQGPELLVQFQDESVVDDSQLPKDRFSAERLKGVDSTLKIQPAELGDSAMYLCASSLGTSGSRYEQFFGPGTRLTVL.

The rearrangement uses TRBV9 and TRBJ2-7, with 8 nucleotides matching TRBD2. In germline, CDR1 is SGDLS, CDR2 YYNGEE. CDR3 size: 16 residues. With V trimmed by 4 bases and J by 0 bases, 9 bases remained unmatched. In DNA, the CDR3 is TGTGCCAGCAGCCCCTTAGCGGGAACGAGCTCCTACGAGCAGTACTTC. This gives the protein CASSPLAGTSSYEQYF.

This clone was recorded a few times. This rearrangement joins TRBV18 to TRBJ1-5, with D tentatively TRBD1 (5 bases). The V end was cut by 6 bases, the J end by 1 base, with 10 bases between. The CDR3 totals 14 residues. Germline CDR1 KGHSH, CDR2 LQKENI. The CDR3 region is CASSLGVSNQPQHF. Written as DNA, the CDR3 is TGTGCCAGCTCGCTAGGGGTAAGCAATCAGCCCCAGCATTTT.

At least ten counts were recorded for this clone. The chain joins TRBV7-2 to TRBJ1-3; D gene ambiguous. V lost 8 bases, J lost 0 bases, and 14 bases lay in between. The V gene's germline CDR1 is SGHTA and CDR2 FQGNSA. The CDR3 sequence is 15 residues long. For the CDR3, the DNA is TGTGCCAGCCATCCCTTTTCGGGCTCTGGAAACACCATATATTTT. It specifies CASHPFSGSGNTIYF.

The chain employs TRBV9 and TRBJ2-1; perhaps TRBD1 as D (6 bases). Trimming removed 8 bases at V and 3 bases at J, with 12 bases between. The germline V gene encodes CDR1 SGDLS and CDR2 YYNGEE. This CDR3 contains 13 residues. Here the CDR3 reads CASSRQDYNEQFF. The DNA of the CDR3 is TGTGCCAGTTCTCGACAGGACTACAATGAGCAGTTCTTC.

The chain employs TRBV28 and TRBJ1-1; D is unclear. CDR3 length equals 13 residues. CDR1 and CDR2 from the germline V gene are MDHEN and SYDVKM. V dropped 3 bases and J dropped 1 base, with 6 bases sitting between them. The CDR3 spells CASSLTQNTEAFF. The CDR3 bases are TGTGCCAGCAGTTTGACACAGAACACTGAAGCTTTCTTT.

V gene TRBV7-2 combines with J gene TRBJ2-3; no clear D gene. The V gene lost 5 bases and the J gene lost 0 bases, with 12 bases spanning the gap. Germline CDR1 is SGHTA and CDR2 is FQGNSA. The CDR3 has 15 amino acids. CDR3 loop: CASSPWLTSTDTQYF. The CDR3 nucleotides read TGTGCCAGCAGCCCTTGGCTGACTAGCACAGATACGCAGTATTTT.

The rearrangement links TRBV6-1 to TRBJ2-2, with D maybe TRBD2 (6 bases). The V end was cut by 2 bases, the J end by 7 bases, with 14 bases between. This CDR3 region has 15 residues. Germline lookup yields CDR1 MNHNS and CDR2 SASEGT. The CDR3 spells CASSEYLGGLGELFF. DNA of the CDR3: TGTGCCAGCAGTGAATATTTAGGAGGGCTCGGGGAGCTGTTTTTT.

The V gene is TRBV5-1, the J gene TRBJ1-4, with D possibly being TRBD1 (5 bases). Germline V lookup: CDR1 SGHRS, CDR2 YFSETQ. V lost 2 bases to trimming and J lost 5 bases, with 10 bases between them. CDR3 length: 14 residues. The CDR3 coding sequence is TGCGCCAGCAGCTTTACGGCAGGGAATGAAAAACTGTTTTTT. Translated, it gives CASSFTAGNEKLFF. Full variable domain (remainder filled in from reference TRBV5-1 and TRBJ1-4): KAGVTQTPRYLIKTRGQQVTLSCSPISGHRSVSWYQQTPGQGLQFLFEYFSETQRNKGNFPGRFSGRQFSNSRSEMNVSTLELGDSALYLCASSFTAGNEKLFFGSGTQLSVL.

This clone was counted a few times. The CDR3 here is CSGGTGLNTEAFF. The CDR3 DNA follows: TGCAGCGGGGGGACGGGTTTGAACACTGAAGCTTTCTTT. The rearrangement uses TRBV29-1 and TRBJ1-1; a weak D match, TRBD1 (5 bases). This CDR3 is built from 13 residues. CDR1 is SQVTM and CDR2 is ANQGSEA in the germline V gene. Trimming removed 7 bases from V and 0 bases from J, with 12 bases in between.

The chain employs TRBV2 and TRBJ1-2, with D uncertain. The CDR3 totals 14 residues. Germline V gives CDR1 SNHLY, CDR2 FYNNEI. V lost 7 bases, J lost 2 bases, and 14 bases lay in between. The chain's CDR3 is CASTGGRENYGYTF. The CDR3 nucleotides read TGTGCCAGCACCGGCGGACGGGAGAACTATGGCTACACCTTC.

The rearrangement joins TRBV28 to TRBJ2-3, with TRBD2 matching 8 bases. Losses at the gene ends were 5 bases for V and 0 bases for J; bases not matched to a gene: 7. Germline CDR1 MDHEN, CDR2 SYDVKM. CDR3 size: 16 residues. CDR3 DNA: TGTGCCAGCAGTCCGGGGGGGGTAACTAGCACAGATACGCAGTATTTT. Translation gives CASSPGGVTSTDTQYF.

This clone was observed at least ten times. The chain employs TRBV28 and TRBJ2-1, with 8 nucleotides matching TRBD1. Losses at the gene ends were 5 bases for V and 3 bases for J; bases not matched to a gene: 6. The CDR3 consists of 15 residues. Germline V gene data show CDR1 as MDHEN and CDR2 as SYDVKM. CDR3 sequence (DNA): TGTGCCAGCAGTAACACCGGGACAGGCTACAATGAGCAGTTCTTC. Its protein product is CASSNTGTGYNEQFF.

V gene TRBV28 combines with J gene TRBJ2-2; TRBD2 might be the D (6 bases). Germline CDR1 reads MDHEN; CDR2 reads SYDVKM. This CDR3 is built from 16 residues. Trimming removed 4 bases from V and 1 base from J, with 13 bases in between. The chain's CDR3 is CASSSIAEMNTGELFF. CDR3 nucleotide sequence: TGTGCCAGCAGTTCCATAGCGGAAATGAACACCGGGGAGCTGTTTTTT. The full variable domain, completed using reference TRBV28 and TRBJ2-2, is DVKVTQSSRYLVKRTGEKVFLECVQDMDHENMFWYRQDPGLGLRLIYFSYDVKMKEKGDIPEGYSVSREKKERFSLILESASTNQTSMYLCASSSIAEMNTGELFFGEGSRLTVL.

This clone was seen a handful of times. The V call is TRBV24-1, the J call TRBJ2-2; possible D gene TRBD2, 6 bases. The V gene's germline CDR1 is KGHDR and CDR2 SFDVKD. This CDR3 region has 16 residues. The V gene lost 3 bases and the J gene lost 2 bases, with 12 bases spanning the gap. In nucleotides, the CDR3 is TGTGCCACCAGTGATCCAGGACTACTAAACACCGGGGAGCTGTTTTTT. It codes for CATSDPGLLNTGELFF.

This clone was seen a few times. This rearrangement joins TRBV28 to TRBJ2-7; D is possibly TRBD2 (6 bases). CDR3 length equals 14 residues. V was cut by 6 bases and J by 0 bases, with 12 bases left in between. Germline CDR1 and CDR2: MDHEN and SYDVKM. The CDR3 sequence is CASSILGSSYEQYF. CDR3 coding DNA: TGTGCCAGCAGCATCCTCGGGAGCTCCTACGAGCAGTACTTC. The full variable domain, completed using reference TRBV28 and TRBJ2-7, is DVKVTQSSRYLVKRTGEKVFLECVQDMDHENMFWYRQDPGLGLRLIYFSYDVKMKEKGDIPEGYSVSREKKERFSLILESASTNQTSMYLCASSILGSSYEQYFGPGTRLTVT.

This clone has more than one count but fewer than ten. J is TRBJ2-7 and V is TRBV5-4; 7 bases align to TRBD2. Germline assignment: CDR1 SGHNT and CDR2 YYREEE (reference sequence). There are 15 residues in the CDR3. Germline trimming cut 4 bases from V and 6 bases from J; bases unmatched to any gene: 13. The CDR3 DNA is TGTGCCAGCAGCCCCCTTGGGCGGGAGACGGGCGAGCAGTACTTC. As protein: CASSPLGRETGEQYF.

The V gene is TRBV18, the J gene TRBJ1-1, with D tentatively TRBD1 (6 bases). The germline V gene encodes CDR1 KGHSH and CDR2 LQKENI. V was clipped by 2 bases and J by 4 bases, with 11 bases between them. CDR3 length equals 14 residues. CDR3 protein: CASSPGQTSTEAFF. The DNA of the CDR3 is TGTGCCAGCTCACCAGGACAGACAAGCACTGAAGCTTTCTTT.

This clone was seen more than once but under ten times. This chain connects TRBV12-3 or TRBV12-4 to TRBJ1-1; weak D call: TRBD1 (5 bases). Trimming removed 8 bases at V and 3 bases at J, with 13 bases between. There are 13 residues in the CDR3. The CDR3: CASHRTGDTEAFF. Here the CDR3 DNA reads TGTGCCAGCCACCGAACGGGGGACACTGAAGCTTTCTTT.

This chain joins TRBV25-1 and TRBJ1-1; a weak D match, TRBD1 (6 bases). CDR1 and CDR2 from the germline V gene are MGHDK and SYGVNS. The CDR3 length is 16 residues. V was shortened by 2 bases and J by 1 base, with 14 bases between the two germline ends. The CDR3 spells CASSERTRDTNTEAFF. Here the CDR3 DNA reads TGTGCCAGCAGTGAACGCACCCGGGACACGAACACTGAAGCTTTCTTT.

This chain connects TRBV28 to TRBJ2-1, with 11 bases matching TRBD2. CDR1 is MDHEN, CDR2 SYDVKM, per germline. The V and J ends lost 4 bases and 4 bases, in that order; junction bases with no gene match: 9. This CDR3 comprises 17 residues. The CDR3: CASSSPGLAEIYNEQFF. The CDR3 region has the DNA TGTGCCAGCAGTTCCCCGGGACTAGCGGAAATATACAATGAGCAGTTCTTC.

The V call is TRBV5-1, the J call TRBJ2-7, with 11 bases fitting TRBD2. V lost 3 bases to trimming and J lost 0 bases; unmatched junction nucleotides: 2. The CDR3 is 15 residues long. CDR1 and CDR2 from the germline V gene are SGHRS and YFSETQ. CDR3 loop: CASSWGLADSYEQYF. In nucleotides, the CDR3 is TGCGCCAGCAGCTGGGGACTAGCGGACTCCTACGAGCAGTACTTC.

The chain recombines TRBV24-1 with TRBJ1-2; weak D call: TRBD1 (6 bases). Germline V gives CDR1 KGHDR, CDR2 SFDVKD. CDR3 length: 17 amino acids. V was shortened by 4 bases and J by 2 bases, with 19 bases between the two germline ends. The CDR3 nucleotides read TGTGCCACCAGTGACCCGAAGAAAGGGGGACGGAACTATGGCTACACCTTC. This encodes CATSDPKKGGRNYGYTF.

The CDR3, as DNA: TGTGCCAGCAGCCCCACCGGGACTACCTACGAGCAGTACTTC. Translated: CASSPTGTTYEQYF. The gene calls are TRBV9 and TRBJ2-7; TRBD2 aligns across 7 bases. Germline trimming cut 4 bases from V and 2 bases from J; bases unmatched to any gene: 6. Germline CDR1 is SGDLS and CDR2 is YYNGEE. The CDR3 sequence is 14 residues long. Filled out from reference TRBV9 and TRBJ2-7, the complete variable domain reads DSGVTQTPKHLITATGQRVTLRCSPRSGDLSVYWYQQSLDQGLQFLIQYYNGEERAKGNILERFSAQQFPDLHSELNLSSLELGDSALYFCASSPTGTTYEQYFGPGTRLTVT.

V is TRBV19 and J is TRBJ1-1; 8 bases agree with TRBD1. The trim removed 6 bases at V and 11 bases at J, leaving 5 bases unmatched. The CDR3 has 11 residues. The V gene's germline CDR1 is LNHDA and CDR2 SQIVND (reference sequence). CDR3 loop: CASSKNRGAFF. The CDR3 DNA reads as TGTGCCAGTAGCAAGAACAGGGGGGCTTTCTTT.

The V call is TRBV19, the J call TRBJ2-3; no clear D gene. This CDR3 contains 13 residues. Germline lookup yields CDR1 LNHDA and CDR2 SQIVND (reference sequence). Trimming left V 3 bases short and J 6 bases short, with 10 bases between. CDR3: CASSIVQHDTQYF. In DNA form, the CDR3 reads TGTGCCAGTAGTATCGTACAGCATGATACGCAGTATTTT.

Worth noting for this clone: Other DNA sequences from this sample encode an identical CDR3 as well. The genes are TRBV7-3 and TRBJ2-3; 7 nucleotides match TRBD2. CDR1 and CDR2 (germline): SGHTA, FQGTGA. CDR3 length: 15 residues. With 2 bases clipped from V and 1 base from J, the junction kept 3 bases outside the gene matches. The DNA for the CDR3 is TGTGCCAGCAGCTTAGTGGCGGGAGGCACAGATACGCAGTATTTT. This sequence encodes CASSLVAGGTDTQYF. The entire variable domain, with the rest obtained from reference TRBV7-3 and TRBJ2-3, is as follows: GAGVSQTPSNKVTEKGKYVELRCDPISGHTALYWYRQSLGQGPEFLIYFQGTGAADDSGLPNDRFFAVRPEGSVSTLKIQRTERGDSAVYLCASSLVAGGTDTQYFGPGTRLTVL.

This chain connects TRBV19 to TRBJ1-5, with 12 bases fitting TRBD1. Germline CDR1 and CDR2: LNHDA and SQIVND (reference sequence). The trim removed 3 bases at V and 7 bases at J, leaving 7 bases unmatched. This CDR3 is 16 amino acids long. The chain's CDR3 is CASSIPGTGGRQPQHF. The CDR3, as DNA: TGTGCCAGTAGTATCCCCGGGACAGGGGGCCGGCAGCCCCAGCATTTT. Filled out from reference TRBV19 and TRBJ1-5, the complete variable domain reads DGGITQSPKYLFRKEGQNVTLSCEQNLNHDAMYWYRQDPGQGLRLIYYSQIVNDFQKGDIAEGYSVSREKKESFPLTVTSAQKNPTAFYLCASSIPGTGGRQPQHFGDGTRLSIL.